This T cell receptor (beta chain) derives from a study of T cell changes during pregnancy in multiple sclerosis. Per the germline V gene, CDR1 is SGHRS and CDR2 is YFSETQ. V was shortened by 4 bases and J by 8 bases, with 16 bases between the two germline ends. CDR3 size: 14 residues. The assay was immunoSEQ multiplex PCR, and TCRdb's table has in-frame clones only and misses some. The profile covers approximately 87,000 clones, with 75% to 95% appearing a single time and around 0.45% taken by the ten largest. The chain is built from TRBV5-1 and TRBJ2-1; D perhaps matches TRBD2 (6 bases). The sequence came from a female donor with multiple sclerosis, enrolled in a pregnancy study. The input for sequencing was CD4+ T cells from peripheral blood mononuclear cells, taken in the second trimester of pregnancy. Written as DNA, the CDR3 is TGCGCCAGCAGCGAGGGACTTAAAGCCTATGAGCAGTTCTTC. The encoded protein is CASSEGLKAYEQFF.